This T cell receptor (beta chain) is drawn from a study of blood T cell repertoires in COVID-19. For the study at large: The United States, Italy and Spain were the sources of the acute and convalescent COVID-19 samples. In each case, the material was cDNA or gDNA derived from T cells, B-cell-depleted T cells, or PBMCs.

Sequencing used immunoSEQ multiplex PCR; TCRdb keeps in-frame clones, though not all of them. The top ten hold over 2% of the sample, which has more than 250,000 clones, approximately 85% seen once. Participants came from about two dozen US areas, aged roughly 18 to 89 years. Participant reports of clinical history set cohort assignment. The sequence derives from a man aged 30 to 39 who had recovered from COVID-19. The material sequenced was PBMCs or T cells enriched from blood (not recorded which).

CDR3 bases: TGTGCCAGTAGTTCGCCAGGGGGCCCCGTGAGAGACTATGGCTACACCTTC. Its protein is CASSSPGGPVRDYGYTF. The chain couples TRBV19 to TRBJ1-2; TRBD1 aligns across 8 bases. The CDR3 is 17 residues long. The trim removed 5 bases at V and 3 bases at J, leaving 14 bases unmatched. CDR1 is LNHDA and CDR2 is SQIVND in the germline V gene (reference sequence).